The text below deals with one T cell receptor beta chain. Its antigen remains unknown. V trimming: 5 bases; J trimming: 2 bases; junction bases outside the gene matches: 3. The CDR3 spans 13 residues. Germline CDR1 GTSNPN, CDR2 SVGIG (reference sequence). This specimen belongs to a study of cytomegalovirus exposure and HLA in healthy donors. Study outcomes and limitations: Researchers catalogued about 160 TCR beta chains as cytomegalovirus-associated.

PCR primers comprised 60 Vbeta and 13 Jbeta primers. Generated by immunoSEQ multiplex PCR, the TCRdb table keeps only in-frame clones and is missing some. The data contain 120,000 or so clones, around four fifths of them seen just once; the ten biggest clones take up around 2%. J is TRBJ2-1 and V is TRBV30, with 7 nucleotides matching TRBD1. Sequencing was done on a sample of PBMCs. This clonotype originated in a middle-aged man in good health and CMV-seronegative. Written as DNA, the CDR3 is TGTGCCTGGCACGGGACAGCCTACAATGAGCAGTTCTTC. As protein: CAWHGTAYNEQFF.